This T cell receptor (beta chain) was obtained from a study of T cells in Graves' hyperthyroidism and ophthalmopathy. There were TCR beta CDR3 regions amplified from RNA transcripts. First-round RT-PCR with HTBI primers amplified the TCR CDR3 region. TCRdb reanalysed the multiplex PCR reads using MiXCR and keeps one entry per CDR3 protein. Altogether some 620,000 distinct CDR3 sequences are present, roughly 15% being singletons, with the ten largest covering around 3.9%. Germline assignment: CDR1 KGHDR and CDR2 SFDVKD. Trimming cost V 3 bases and J 8 bases, with 12 bases left between them. The CDR3 length is 14 residues. Orbital computed tomography and thyroid ultrasound, together with serum TRAb and thyroxine and clinical symptoms, were used for diagnoses.

The TCR was taken from a woman in her twenties or thirties with Graves' hyperthyroidism. The sample consisted of blood. The chain is built from TRBV24-1 and TRBJ1-4; D uncertain. The CDR3 DNA is TGTGCCACCAGTGATATGGATAAGTCGGAAAAACTGTTTTTT. This codes for CATSDMDKSEKLFF.